This T cell receptor (beta chain) was documented in a study of beta chain features in type 1 diabetes (dated by TCRdb to 2017 to 2018). Study-level background: Mean age, gender distribution, total cell number and subset yield were not different between patients and healthy donors. A total of under 120,000,000 sorted cells were examined across all samples, and RNA yield correlated strongly with the number of cells per subset. The study compared the TCRB repertoires of sorted circulating CD4+ T cell subsets in recently diagnosed type 1 diabetes patients with those in matched healthy donors. Regulatory and stem cell-like memory subsets were obtained from only 8 patients and roughly 8 healthy donors, while naive and central memory subsets were obtained from all 30 or so donors. The full study reports these points: Fewer insertions and more nucleotide deletions at VDJ recombination sites were observed in patients with type 1 diabetes, implying thymic rearrangement abnormalities. PCR may preferentially amplify shorter templates, but because patient and control samples were amplified and corrected together, any resulting skew would affect both groups equally. Because cDNA rather than genomic DNA was sequenced, highly expressing activated cells could have been over-represented, although no difference in activation and CD3 levels was found between groups. Type 1 diabetes patients showed a moderate but significant shortening of TCRB CDR3 length in all four CD4+ subsets. Only small numbers of individuals were included in the HLA sub-analyses, which left unresolved whether HLA type had any influence on TCRB rearrangement. Naive, central memory and regulatory TCRB repertoires appeared to be more alike among patients than among healthy donors.

Each donor gave one peripheral blood draw, about 100 mL on average, collected into heparinised tubes. Using a panel that included CD45RO, CCR7, CD25, CD127, CD95 and CD27, naive, central memory, regulatory and stem cell-like memory CD4+ T cells were sorted on a BD FACSAria II. All sorted populations exceeded 98% purity. PBMCs were separated immediately by Lymphoprep density gradient centrifugation and were stained directly, without being cultured. Samples were stained and sorted in pairs, with one healthy donor and one patient per experiment, so that batch effects were minimized. V loses 1 base of germline sequence and J loses 4 bases, and the interval between the two ends is 4 bases. CDR1 and CDR2 are drawn from the germline V gene: SQVTM, ANQGSEA. The CDR3 covers 12 residues, taking in both the cysteine and the phenylalanine. The CDR3 DNA has 36 bases and is translated from base 1. Remarks on this clone: Its antigen remains undetermined. No quality values exist for individual bases; no much larger clone is one base distant.

The entire amount of isolated RNA was reverse transcribed using the High Capacity cDNA Reverse Transcription Kit, so the sequenced TCRB transcripts were expressed ones. Deep immunoSEQ sequencing was applied to naive, central memory and regulatory T cell samples, giving an average of about 3.7 million total reads per sample. After sorted cells were lysed in RLT buffer, RNA was extracted with DNase-treated RNeasy Micro or Mini kits, with the choice depending on cell number. Each cell subset was processed separately to prevent cross-contamination, with patient and healthy donor samples processed together. Using the immunoSEQ multiplex PCR, TCRB sequences were amplified from cDNA into 87-bp fragments spanning the CDR3 region. The amplicons were sequenced using the Illumina HiSeq platform. The source study handled its data this way. PCR bias was corrected computationally using synthetic template baselines, and reads within Hamming distance 2 were collapsed, with unmergeable singletons discarded. Reads were aligned to IMGT to assign V, D and J genes, CDR3 length, and insertions or deletions at six rearrangement sites. Within each subset, clonotype counts were normalized to sorted cell number, and only after that were true diversity and Gini coefficients computed with the tcR R package. The overlap coefficient, calculated on TCRB nucleotide sequences, was used to quantify repertoire sharing. As a proxy for the pre-selection repertoire, out-of-frame TCRB sequences from naive cells were analyzed. TCRdb retrieved this table from immuneACCESS and kept in-frame rearrangements only. Not all clones are present; in checked studies, unresolved V genes account for under half, and no reason is known for the remainder. V and J calls plus clone size are reproduced from that table; the DNA served to infer D and trimming. The sample yields 850,000 to 900,000 clones; around a sixth were counted once. The ten largest clonotypes hold 0.023% of the sample.

The TCR sequence derives from a woman under 30 in good health. This sequence uses TRBV29-1 and TRBJ2-2; no confident D gene assignment can be made. Sample: naive CD4+ T cells from blood. The cell subset or site label, as the study defines it: true naive CD4+ T cells. This receptor carries the CDR3 CSVEGITGELFF. Read as DNA, the sequence is TGCAGCGTTGAAGGGATCACCGGGGAGCTGTTTTTT.